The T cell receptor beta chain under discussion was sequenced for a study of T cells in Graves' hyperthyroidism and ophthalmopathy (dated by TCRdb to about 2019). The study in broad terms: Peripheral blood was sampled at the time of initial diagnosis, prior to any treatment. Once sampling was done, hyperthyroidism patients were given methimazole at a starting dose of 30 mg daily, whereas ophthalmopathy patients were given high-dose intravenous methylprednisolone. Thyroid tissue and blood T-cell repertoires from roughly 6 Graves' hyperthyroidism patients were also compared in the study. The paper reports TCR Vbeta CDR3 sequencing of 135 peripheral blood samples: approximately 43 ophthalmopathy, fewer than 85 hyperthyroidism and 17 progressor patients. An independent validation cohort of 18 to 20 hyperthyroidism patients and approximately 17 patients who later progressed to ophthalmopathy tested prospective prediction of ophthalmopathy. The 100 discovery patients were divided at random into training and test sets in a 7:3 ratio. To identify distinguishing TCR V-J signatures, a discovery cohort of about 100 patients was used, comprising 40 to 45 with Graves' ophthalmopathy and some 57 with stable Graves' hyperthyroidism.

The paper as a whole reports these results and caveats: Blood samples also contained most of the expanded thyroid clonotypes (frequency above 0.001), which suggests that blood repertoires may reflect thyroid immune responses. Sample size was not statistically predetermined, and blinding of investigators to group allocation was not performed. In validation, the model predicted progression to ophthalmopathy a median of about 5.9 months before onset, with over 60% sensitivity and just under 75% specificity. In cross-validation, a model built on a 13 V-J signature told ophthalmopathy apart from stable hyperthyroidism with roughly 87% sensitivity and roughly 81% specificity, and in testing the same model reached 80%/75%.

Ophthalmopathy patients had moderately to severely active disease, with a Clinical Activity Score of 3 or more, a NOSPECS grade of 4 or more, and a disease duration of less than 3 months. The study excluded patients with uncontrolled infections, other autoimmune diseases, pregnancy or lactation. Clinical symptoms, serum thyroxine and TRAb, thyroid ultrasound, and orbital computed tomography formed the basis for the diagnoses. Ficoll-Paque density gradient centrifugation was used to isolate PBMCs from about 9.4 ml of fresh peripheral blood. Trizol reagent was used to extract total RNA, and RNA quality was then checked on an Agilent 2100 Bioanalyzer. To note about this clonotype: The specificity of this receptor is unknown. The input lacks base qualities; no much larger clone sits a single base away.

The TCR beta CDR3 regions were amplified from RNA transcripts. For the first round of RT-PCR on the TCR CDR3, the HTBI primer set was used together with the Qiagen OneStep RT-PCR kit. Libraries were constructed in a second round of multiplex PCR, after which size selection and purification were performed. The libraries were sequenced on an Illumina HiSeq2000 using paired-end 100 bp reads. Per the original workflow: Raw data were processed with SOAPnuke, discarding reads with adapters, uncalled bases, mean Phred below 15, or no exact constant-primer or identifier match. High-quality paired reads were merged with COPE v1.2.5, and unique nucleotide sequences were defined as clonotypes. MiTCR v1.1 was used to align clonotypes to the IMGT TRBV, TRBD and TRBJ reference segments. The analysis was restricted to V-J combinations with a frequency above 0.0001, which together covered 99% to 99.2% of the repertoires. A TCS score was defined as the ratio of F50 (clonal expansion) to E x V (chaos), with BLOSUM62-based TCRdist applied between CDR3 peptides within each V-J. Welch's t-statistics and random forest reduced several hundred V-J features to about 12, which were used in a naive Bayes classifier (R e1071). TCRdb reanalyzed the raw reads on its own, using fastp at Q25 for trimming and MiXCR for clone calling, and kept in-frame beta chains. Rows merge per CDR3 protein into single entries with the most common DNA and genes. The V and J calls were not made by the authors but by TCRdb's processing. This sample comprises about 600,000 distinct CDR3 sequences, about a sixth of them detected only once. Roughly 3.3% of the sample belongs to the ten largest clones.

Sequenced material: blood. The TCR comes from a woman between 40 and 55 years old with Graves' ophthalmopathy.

The CDR3 is CASSPSRNSGNTIYF. The sequence in DNA is TGTGCCAGCAGCCCCTCCAGGAACTCTGGAAACACCATATATTTT. The V gene is TRBV27 and the J gene is TRBJ1-3, with the identity of the D gene unclear. CDR1 MNHEY and CDR2 SMNVEV are derived from the germline V gene (reference sequence). Deletion took 6 bases off V and 0 bases off J, with a span of 12 bases between the germline ends. The CDR3 contains 15 residues, cysteine and phenylalanine counted. CDR3 DNA is the only sequence kept; it has 45 bases, read in frame from the first base.